The 17 T cell receptor beta chains presented below share a single source sample, sequenced in a study of T cells in Graves' hyperthyroidism and ophthalmopathy. TCR beta CDR3 sequences were amplified from RNA transcripts. The HTBI set primed first-round TCR CDR3 RT-PCR. TCRdb passed the multiplex PCR reads through MiXCR, listing each CDR3 protein once. The repertoire holds about 640,000 distinct CDR3 sequences, with around 21% as singletons. Sequencing input: blood. These receptors originate from a man aged 25 to 45 with Graves' ophthalmopathy.

This clonotype was found many times. The CDR3 region is CASSPEVGGQGYGYTF. The CDR3 bases are TGTGCCAGCAGCCCGGAGGTCGGGGGACAGGGGTATGGCTACACCTTC. The genes are TRBV27 and TRBJ1-2; 10 bases map to TRBD1. The CDR3 contains 16 residues. The germline V gene encodes CDR1 MNHEY and CDR2 SMNVEV (reference sequence). V lost 6 bases and J lost 5; bases outside the gene matches: 12.

This clonotype was seen ten or more times. The rearrangement uses TRBV4-2 and TRBJ2-1, with 13 bases lining up with TRBD2. CDR3 size: 17 residues. Germline assignment: CDR1 LGHNA and CDR2 YNFKEQ. The ends lost 4 bases at V and 0 bases at J; junction bases unmatched: 3. CDR3 in amino acids: CASSPRLAGGSYNEQFF. The DNA of the CDR3 is TGTGCCAGCAGCCCCAGACTAGCGGGAGGCTCCTACAATGAGCAGTTCTTC.

The V call is TRBV20-1, the J call TRBJ2-1, with 7 bases lining up with TRBD2. The CDR3 covers 15 residues. Germline V gene data show CDR1 as DFQATT and CDR2 as SNEGSKA (reference sequence). With 5 bases clipped from V and 4 bases from J, the junction kept 11 bases outside the gene matches. The CDR3 reads CSALLPGTTYNEQFF. Here the CDR3 DNA reads TGCAGTGCTCTTCTCCCCGGGACTACTTACAATGAGCAGTTCTTC.

The rearrangement joins TRBV9 to TRBJ2-3; D not certain. The CDR3 runs to 17 residues. V was pared by 3 bases and J by 0 bases, with 17 bases between. Germline CDR1 and CDR2: SGDLS and YYNGEE. The CDR3 is CASSGPYGAPSTDTQYF. CDR3 in DNA: TGTGCCAGCAGCGGCCCCTATGGAGCCCCTAGCACAGATACGCAGTATTTT.

This clonotype was seen ten or more times. The genes are TRBV12-3 or TRBV12-4 and TRBJ1-5; a weak D match, TRBD1 (5 bases). CDR3 length: 13 residues. Between the trimmed V and J ends, which lost 4 bases and 8 bases, there was a span of 12 bases. The CDR3 bases are TGTGCCAGCAGTTCTGGCCGCAGGGAGCCCCAGCATTTT. It yields the protein CASSSGRREPQHF.

Comment on this clonotype: A much larger clonotype is one base distant, so this may be a read error. The chain is built from TRBV7-2 and TRBJ2-1, with a possible D match to TRBD2 (6 bases). In germline, CDR1 is SGHTA, CDR2 FQGNSA. The length of the CDR3 is 16 residues. The CDR3 sequence: CSSSLASVGPGDEQFF. CDR3 DNA: TGTTCCAGCAGCTTAGCGTCAGTGGGGCCGGGGGATGAGCAGTTCTTC.

The chain has TRBV6-1 and TRBJ2-3; TRBD2 agrees at 11 bases. The CDR3 covers 18 residues. Germline CDR1 reads MNHNS; CDR2 reads SASEGT. Trimming at V came to 6 bases and at J to 4 bases, leaving 15 bases not matched to a gene. This chain's CDR3 is CASRNHGIAGGAPDTQYF. In nucleotides, the CDR3 is TGTGCCAGCAGGAACCATGGGATAGCGGGAGGGGCCCCAGATACGCAGTATTTT.

J is TRBJ2-1 and V is TRBV24-1; TRBD2 might be the D (6 bases). Germline V gives CDR1 KGHDR, CDR2 SFDVKD. V lost 3 bases and J 9 bases, leaving 14 bases between the germline ends. This CDR3 contains 14 residues. The chain's CDR3 is CATSDRSRDSEQFF. DNA of the CDR3: TGTGCCACCAGTGATAGATCTCGGGACTCTGAGCAGTTCTTC.

This clonotype is medium-sized within its sample. V is TRBV18 and J is TRBJ2-7; the match to TRBD1 covers 9 bases. V trimming: 3 bases; J trimming: 3 bases; junction bases outside the gene matches: 9. The CDR3 spans 16 residues. CDR1 and CDR2 from the germline V gene are KGHSH and LQKENI. CDR3 in DNA: TGTGCCAGCTCACCCTCCGGGACAGGGTTCCTCTACGAGCAGTACTTC. This codes for CASSPSGTGFLYEQYF.

This clonotype was recorded a few times. The V and J genes are TRBV5-6 and TRBJ2-1, with D unclear. The CDR3 contains 13 residues. Germline CDR1 reads SGHDT; CDR2 reads YYEEEE. V lost 0 bases and J lost 9, with 10 bases in between. The CDR3 coding sequence is TGTGCCAGCAGCTTGGCCTTTGATACTGAGCAGTTCTTC. Its protein product is CASSLAFDTEQFF.

The genes are TRBV19 and TRBJ1-1, with D perhaps TRBD1 (6 bases). Trimming took off 3 bases at V and 0 bases at J, with 11 bases between the two ends. Germline-derived CDR1 and CDR2 are LNHDA and SQIVND (reference sequence). CDR3 length equals 15 residues. CDR3 sequence: CASSIGGGMNTEAFF. CDR3 sequence (DNA): TGTGCCAGTAGTATCGGAGGGGGTATGAACACTGAAGCTTTCTTT.

This clonotype was seen more than once but under ten times. This chain joins TRBV2 and TRBJ2-5; 11 nucleotides line up with TRBD2. CDR3 length equals 15 residues. In germline, CDR1 is SNHLY, CDR2 FYNNEI. After removal of 2 bases from V and 4 bases from J, the junction contained 3 bases not matched to a gene. The CDR3 region has the DNA TGTGCCAGCAGTGAATTTCTAGCGGGAGGAGAGACCCAGTACTTC. It is translated as CASSEFLAGGETQYF.

This clonotype was recorded at least ten times. V and J are TRBV3-1 and TRBJ1-6; 10 nucleotides match TRBD1. Looked up from germline, CDR1 is LGHDT and CDR2 is YNNKEL (reference sequence). The CDR3 loop spans 17 amino acids. V was pared by 1 base and J by 9 bases, with 9 bases of the junction left unmatched. The CDR3 DNA reads TGTGCCAGCAGCCAAGGATTAGGACAGGGGGTACGTTCACCCCTCCACTTT. It encodes CASSQGLGQGVRSPLHF.

This clonotype was recorded a few times. The DNA of the CDR3 is TGTGCCAGCAGCTTACTTCCCCGGACTAGCCGAGAGACCCAGTACTTC. Its translation: CASSLLPRTSRETQYF. This chain joins TRBV7-8 and TRBJ2-5, with 8 bases identical to TRBD2. V was clipped by 2 bases and J by 4 bases; unmatched bases: 9. CDR3 length equals 16 residues. Germline V CDR1 and CDR2: SGHVS, FQNEAQ. Complete variable domain (other parts from reference TRBV7-8 and TRBJ2-5): GAGVSQSPRYKVAKRGQDVALRCDPISGHVSLFWYQQALGQGPEFLTYFQNEAQLDKSGLPSDRFFAERPEGSVSTLKIQRTQQEDSAVYLCASSLLPRTSRETQYFGPGTRLLVL.

Written as DNA, the CDR3 is TGTGCCAGCAGCCCGTTGACAGGGTTCTACGAGCAGTACTTC. This encodes CASSPLTGFYEQYF. This chain uses TRBV2 with TRBJ2-7; 7 positions match TRBD1. V shed 6 bases and J 3 bases; nucleotides not matched to a gene: 8. The CDR3 runs to 14 residues. Germline CDR1 SNHLY, CDR2 FYNNEI.

Concerning this clonotype itself: This could be a read error, since a much larger clone is one nucleotide away. V is TRBV11-2 and J is TRBJ1-1; 8 bases fit TRBD1. The V segment lost 5 bases and the J segment 2 bases; nucleotides outside the gene matches: 7. The CDR3 is 15 amino acids. In germline, CDR1 is SGHAT, CDR2 FQNNGV. In DNA, the CDR3 is TGTGCCAGCAGCCCAAAGGGGACAGGTAACACTGAAGCTTTCTTT. It translates to CASSPKGTGNTEAFF. The whole variable domain, remainder taken from reference TRBV11-2 and TRBJ1-1, is EAGVAQSPRYKIIEKRQSVAFWCNPISGHATLYWYQQILGQGPKLLIQFQNNGVVDDSQLPKDRFSAERLKGVDSTLKIQPAKLEDSAVYLCASSPKGTGNTEAFFGQGTRLTVV.

The genes are TRBV6-6 and TRBJ1-1; D not resolved. Germline CDR1 MNHNY, CDR2 SVGAGI (reference sequence). The CDR3 spans 14 residues. Trimming removed 2 bases from V and 4 bases from J, with 11 bases in between. In nucleotides, the CDR3 is TGTGCCAGCAGTTACAGATCTACTCTCACTGAAGCTTTCTTT. Its protein product is CASSYRSTLTEAFF.